The 26 T cell receptor beta chains below all came from one sample that was sequenced in a study of cytomegalovirus exposure and HLA in healthy donors (dated by TCRdb to about 2017). The library relied on the immunoSEQ multiplex PCR assay. A mixture of 60 forward primers for TCR Vbeta segments and 13 reverse primers for TCR Jbeta segments was used in the multiplex PCR. As stored in TCRdb, this immuneACCESS dataset retains in-frame rearrangements with V and J assigned. A fraction of the clones does not appear; measured against another copy, unresolved V genes explain less than half of the discrepancy, and the remainder lacks a known reason. The sample table holds some 150,000 clones, of which over 60% were seen once. The ten largest clones capture approximately 1.6% of the sample. The sequenced sample consisted of PBMCs. The source is a woman aged 25-40 years in good health and CMV-seronegative.

This clone has more than one count but fewer than ten. The gene calls are TRBV5-8 and TRBJ2-7; 8 positions match TRBD1. CDR3 length equals 16 residues. The V and J ends lost 3 bases and 2 bases, in that order; junction bases with no gene match: 10. Germline V CDR1 and CDR2: SGHTS, YDEGEE. The CDR3 spells CASSSHRQGPAYEQYF. The CDR3, as DNA: TGTGCCAGCAGCTCGCATCGACAGGGGCCCGCCTACGAGCAGTACTTC. Combining the CDR3 with reference TRBV5-8 and TRBJ2-7 gives the whole variable domain EAGVTQSPTHLIKTRGQQATLRCSPISGHTSVYWYQQALGLGLQFLLWYDEGEERNRGNFPPRFSGRQFPNYSSELNVNALELEDSALYLCASSSHRQGPAYEQYFGPGTRLTVT.

V usage is TRBV2 and J usage is TRBJ1-4, with TRBD1 matching 7 bases. The CDR3 consists of 14 residues. Trimming cost V 6 bases and J 4 bases; bases outside gene matches: 5. CDR1 and CDR2 (germline): SNHLY, FYNNEI. The CDR3 sequence: CASRTGPGNEKLFF. The CDR3 DNA reads TGTGCCAGCAGGACAGGGCCGGGTAATGAAAAACTGTTTTTT.

The CDR3 nucleotides are TGTGCCAGCAGTTTATCCAGGGCCAGTTATGGCTACACCTTC. Its protein product is CASSLSRASYGYTF. This rearrangement joins TRBV27 to TRBJ1-2; a weak D match, TRBD1 (5 bases). The CDR3 has 14 residues. Germline-derived CDR1 and CDR2 are MNHEY and SMNVEV (reference sequence). Trimming cost V 0 bases and J 5 bases, with 10 bases left between them.

The gene calls are TRBV28 and TRBJ1-1, with TRBD1 matching over 7 bases. CDR3 length equals 15 residues. Per the germline V gene, CDR1 is MDHEN and CDR2 is SYDVKM. J lost 1 base, V lost 6 bases, and 8 bases had no gene match. The CDR3 DNA reads TGTGCCAGCAGACGTACCGGGACAGAGAACACTGAAGCTTTCTTT. This sequence encodes CASRRTGTENTEAFF.

The V gene is TRBV28, the J gene TRBJ1-1; 10 bases agree with TRBD1. The CDR3 is made up of 17 amino acids. The V gene end was trimmed by 2 bases and the J gene end by 1 base; junction bases not matched to a gene: 7. The germline gives CDR1 MDHEN, CDR2 SYDVKM. This CDR3 reads CASSLRIGTGANTEAFF. The CDR3 DNA sequence: TGTGCCAGCAGTTTAAGGATCGGGACAGGGGCGAACACTGAAGCTTTCTTT.

The chain combines TRBV9 with TRBJ2-1; tentatively, D is TRBD1 (6 bases). CDR1 is SGDLS and CDR2 is YYNGEE in the germline V gene. V was cut by 5 bases and J by 4 bases, with 13 bases left in between. The CDR3 is 14 residues long. This CDR3 reads CASSHQGWYNEQFF. DNA for the CDR3: TGTGCCAGCAGTCACCAGGGGTGGTACAATGAGCAGTTCTTC.

Comment on this clone: A junction boundary mismatches the germline segment, possibly from a read error. This chain joins TRBV7-9 and TRBJ2-7; D unclear. The CDR3 consists of 11 residues. In germline, CDR1 is SEHNR, CDR2 FQNEAQ (reference sequence). CDR3 region: CASSLVGEQYF. The CDR3 nucleotides read TGTGCAAGCAGTCTCGTCGGGGAGCAGTACTTC.

CDR3 sequence: CATSRPYSWTDGEQYF. As DNA, the CDR3 is TGTGCCACCAGCAGACCCTACAGTTGGACAGACGGCGAGCAGTACTTC. This rearrangement joins TRBV15 to TRBJ2-7; possible D gene TRBD1, 6 bases. CDR1 is LNHNV, CDR2 YYDKDF, per germline (reference sequence). V lost 2 bases, J lost 6 bases, and 20 bases lay in between. This CDR3 region has 16 residues.

The rearrangement uses TRBV7-8 and TRBJ1-2; 8 nucleotides line up with TRBD1. Germline CDR1 and CDR2: SGHVS and FQNEAQ. V shed 5 bases and J 1 base; nucleotides not matched to a gene: 12. This CDR3 is built from 17 residues. The CDR3 region is CASSPGLGTGDNYGYTF. CDR3 DNA sequence: TGTGCCAGCAGCCCTGGGTTAGGGACAGGCGATAACTATGGCTACACCTTC.

This clone was found once. CDR3 sequence: CASSLGGTAGNTIYF. The DNA of the CDR3 is TGTGCCAGCAGCTTGGGAGGGACAGCCGGAAACACCATATATTTT. The chain uses TRBV5-4 and TRBJ1-3; the match to TRBD1 covers 7 bases. With V trimmed by 0 bases and J by 4 bases, 4 bases remained unmatched. Looked up from germline, CDR1 is SGHNT and CDR2 is YYREEE (reference sequence). This CDR3 contains 15 residues.

The chain recombines TRBV6-6 with TRBJ2-5; 7 bases line up with TRBD2. The DNA end lines up better with TRBJ2-7; the J call may be wrong. The germline V gene has CDR1 MNHNY and CDR2 SVGAGI (reference sequence). The CDR3 sequence is 14 residues long. CDR3 amino acids: CASSYRRESYEQYF. The CDR3 DNA sequence: TGTGCCAGCAGTTACAGGCGGGAGTCGTACGAGCAGTACTTC.

The rearrangement links TRBV7-9 to TRBJ2-7; 7 bases align to TRBD1. In germline, CDR1 is SEHNR, CDR2 FQNEAQ (reference sequence). V gave up 4 bases and J gave up 0 bases; unmatched junction bases: 6. This CDR3 is built from 15 residues. CDR3 in amino acids: CASSSDRVSSYEQYF. CDR3 sequence (DNA): TGTGCCAGCAGCTCCGACAGGGTTAGCTCCTACGAGCAGTACTTC.

V is TRBV2 and J is TRBJ1-1; D possibly corresponds to TRBD1 (5 bases). From germline, CDR1 is SNHLY and CDR2 FYNNEI. The V and J ends lost 7 bases and 1 base respectively, with 10 bases between them. The CDR3 loop spans 13 amino acids. CDR3 residues: CASTGGRNTEAFF. CDR3 nucleotide sequence: TGTGCCAGCACGGGGGGAAGGAACACTGAAGCTTTCTTT. Filled out from reference TRBV2 and TRBJ1-1, the complete variable domain reads EPEVTQTPSHQVTQMGQEVILRCVPISNHLYFYWYRQILGQKVEFLVSFYNNEISEKSEIFDDQFSVERPDGSNFTLKIRSTKLEDSAMYFCASTGGRNTEAFFGQGTRLTVV.

This clone was recorded a few times. This chain connects TRBV4-2 to TRBJ1-4, with 7 bases identical to TRBD1. The CDR3 totals 15 residues. Trimming cost V 1 base and J 6 bases; bases outside gene matches: 5. Germline V gene data show CDR1 as LGHNA and CDR2 as YNFKEQ. Here the CDR3 reads CASSQVRGRDEKLFF. DNA for the CDR3: TGTGCCAGCAGCCAAGTTAGGGGGCGGGATGAAAAACTGTTTTTT.

The chain uses TRBV7-9 and TRBJ2-5, with TRBD2 identical over 7 bases. This CDR3 has 15 residues. Germline assignment: CDR1 SEHNR and CDR2 FQNEAQ (reference sequence). With V trimmed by 0 bases and J by 4 bases, 5 bases remained unmatched. The DNA of the CDR3 is TGTGCCAGCAGCTTAGCGCGGGGGTACGTAGAGACCCAGTACTTC. Protein product: CASSLARGYVETQYF. The complete variable domain, with remaining parts taken from reference TRBV7-9 and TRBJ2-5, reads DTGVSQNPRHKITKRGQNVTFRCDPISEHNRLYWYRQTLGQGPEFLTYFQNEAQLEKSRLLSDRFSAERPKGSFSTLEIQRTEQGDSAMYLCASSLARGYVETQYFGPGTRLLVL.

The rearrangement links TRBV19 to TRBJ2-1; possible D gene TRBD2, 6 bases. V was shortened by 3 bases and J by 8 bases, with 14 bases between the two germline ends. The CDR3 spans 14 residues. Looked up from germline, CDR1 is LNHDA and CDR2 is SQIVND (reference sequence). The CDR3 spells CASSIVSGIDEQFF. CDR3 coding DNA: TGTGCCAGTAGTATCGTTAGCGGTATCGATGAGCAGTTCTTC.

Of note for this clone: This same CDR3 is encoded by further DNA sequences in the sample. The CDR3 here is CSGDRGGTDTQYF. The DNA for the CDR3 is TGCAGTGGTGACAGGGGGGGCACAGATACGCAGTATTTT. This chain links TRBV29-1 with TRBJ2-3; TRBD1 matches 9 bases. CDR1 is SQVTM, CDR2 ANQGSEA, per germline. The CDR3 consists of 13 residues.

The chain joins TRBV27 to TRBJ1-2; 8 bases are a match to TRBD1. The CDR3 consists of 13 residues. The germline gives CDR1 MNHEY, CDR2 SMNVEV (reference sequence). The trim removed 3 bases at V and 5 bases at J, leaving 2 bases unmatched. The CDR3 reads CASSFRGQYGYTF. CDR3 nucleotides: TGTGCCAGCAGTTTCAGGGGGCAGTATGGCTACACCTTC.

V usage is TRBV5-4 and J usage is TRBJ1-2, with TRBD1 as a possible D gene (6 bases). V was clipped by 3 bases and J by 11 bases, with 26 bases between them. The CDR3 spans 16 residues. CDR1 is SGHNT, CDR2 YYREEE, per germline (reference sequence). The CDR3 coding sequence is TGTGCCAGCAGCTCCCTTATGGGAGCGGCAGGGGTGGCTTACACCTTC. Its protein is CASSSLMGAAGVAYTF.

The table lists this clone with a few counts. This chain connects TRBV30 to TRBJ1-2; 7 bases line up with TRBD1. The J segment lost 0 bases and the V segment lost 4 bases, leaving 5 bases of the junction unmatched. Germline values: CDR1 GTSNPN, CDR2 SVGIG (reference sequence). The CDR3 consists of 14 residues. The CDR3: CAWNTGDANYGYTF. In DNA, the CDR3 is TGTGCCTGGAACACAGGGGATGCTAACTATGGCTACACCTTC.

This rearrangement joins TRBV6-6 to TRBJ2-7; possibly TRBD2 for D (7 bases). V shed 6 bases and J shed 4 bases, with 19 bases lying between them. The CDR3 runs 15 residues. Looked up from germline, CDR1 is MNHNY and CDR2 is SVGAGI (reference sequence). The CDR3 loop reads CASSPQGGGIYEQYF. DNA for the CDR3: TGTGCCAGCAGCCCCCAGGGAGGGGGGATATACGAGCAGTACTTC.

This chain uses TRBV7-2 with TRBJ1-4, with 7 bases identical to TRBD1. The CDR3 length is 12 residues. The germline CDR1 and CDR2 sequences are SGHTA and FQGNSA. The V gene end was trimmed by 6 bases and the J gene end by 11 bases; junction bases not matched to a gene: 6. As DNA, the CDR3 is TGTGCCAGCAGATCCGGACAGGCTAAACTGTTTTTT. It is translated as CASRSGQAKLFF.

The chain's CDR3 is CAIVNGTQNTEAFF. The CDR3 DNA reads as TGTGCCATCGTTAACGGGACTCAGAACACTGAAGCTTTCTTT. V gene TRBV10-3 combines with J gene TRBJ1-1; a possible D gene is TRBD1 (5 bases). This CDR3 is 14 amino acids long. V was pared by 8 bases and J by 1 base, with 14 bases between. Germline V gene sequence: CDR1 ENHRY, CDR2 SYGVKD.

The chain carries TRBV29-1 and TRBJ1-2; D perhaps matches TRBD1 (5 bases). The CDR3 covers 13 residues. CDR1 is SQVTM and CDR2 is ANQGSEA in the germline V gene. Trimming stripped 0 bases from V and 8 bases from J, with 13 bases between. In DNA form, the CDR3 reads TGCAGCGTTGAAGATAGGGCAGGGCTCGGCTACACCTTC. It translates to CSVEDRAGLGYTF.

The chain is built from TRBV11-2 and TRBJ2-5; maybe TRBD2 (6 bases). This CDR3 has 12 amino acids. V was shortened by 4 bases and J by 7 bases, with 10 bases between the two germline ends. Germline assignment: CDR1 SGHAT and CDR2 FQNNGV. The CDR3 DNA is TGTGCCAGCAGCTCGGGAGCTGGGACCCAGTACTTC. Amino acid sequence: CASSSGAGTQYF.

This chain links TRBV19 with TRBJ2-1; TRBD2 matches 11 bases. This CDR3 has 15 amino acids. CDR1 is LNHDA and CDR2 is SQIVND in the germline V gene (reference sequence). V trimming: 1 base; J trimming: 4 bases; junction bases outside the gene matches: 0. The CDR3 DNA follows: TGTGCCAGTAGTATAGCTAGCGGGGGGTACAATGAGCAGTTCTTC. It codes for CASSIASGGYNEQFF.